Shown below are 20 T cell receptor beta chains from a single sample sequenced in a study of radiotherapy plus CTLA-4 blockade in lung cancer. Measured with immunoSEQ multiplex PCR; TCRdb has only the in-frame clones, and not every one. The sample shows over 80,000 clones, around 82% of them seen only once. The sample consisted of peripheral blood, taken from a patient treated with radiotherapy plus ipilimumab. The receptors here all came from a human donor with non-small cell lung cancer who had stable disease on radiotherapy plus ipilimumab.

The J gene is TRBJ1-6, the V gene TRBV9; a possible D gene is TRBD1 (5 bases). CDR1 is SGDLS, CDR2 YYNGEE, per germline. CDR3 length: 15 amino acids. Trimming removed 3 bases from V and 0 bases from J, with 7 bases in between. This CDR3 is CASSAGSSYNSPLHF. The DNA of the CDR3 is TGTGCCAGCAGCGCAGGGAGCTCCTATAATTCACCCCTCCACTTT.

J is TRBJ2-3 and V is TRBV28; D is undetermined. Trimming pared 5 bases from V and 2 bases from J, leaving 14 bases between. CDR1 and CDR2 (germline): MDHEN, SYDVKM. The CDR3 sequence is 15 residues long. CDR3 in DNA: TGTGCCAGCAGTGCCGGAACTACAAACACAGATACGCAGTATTTT. It codes for CASSAGTTNTDTQYF.

This sequence joins TRBV28 and TRBJ1-5; the D is unclear. CDR3 length: 12 residues. Trimming took 3 bases from V and 6 from J, leaving 6 bases between them. Germline CDR1 MDHEN, CDR2 SYDVKM. This CDR3 is CASSLLVQPQHF. The CDR3, as DNA: TGTGCCAGCAGTTTGCTCGTTCAGCCCCAGCATTTT. Complete variable domain (other parts from reference TRBV28 and TRBJ1-5): DVKVTQSSRYLVKRTGEKVFLECVQDMDHENMFWYRQDPGLGLRLIYFSYDVKMKEKGDIPEGYSVSREKKERFSLILESASTNQTSMYLCASSLLVQPQHFGDGTRLSIL.

This clone was seen a single time. The genes are TRBV27 and TRBJ2-7, with no clear D. Trimming left V 6 bases short and J 2 bases short, with 11 bases between. The CDR3 is 13 residues long. Looked up from germline, CDR1 is MNHEY and CDR2 is SMNVEV (reference sequence). CDR3 sequence reads: CASRVGSTYEQYF. In DNA form, the CDR3 reads TGTGCCAGCAGGGTAGGTAGTACCTACGAGCAGTACTTC.

The chain joins TRBV9 to TRBJ2-3; the match to TRBD2 covers 10 bases. Germline CDR1 SGDLS, CDR2 YYNGEE. The V gene end was trimmed by 5 bases and the J gene end by 1 base; junction bases not matched to a gene: 1. The CDR3 extends over 14 amino acids. The CDR3 DNA sequence: TGTGCCAGCAGTACTAGCGGGGGCACAGATACGCAGTATTTT. Translation gives CASSTSGGTDTQYF.

The V gene is TRBV5-4, the J gene TRBJ1-2; 8 positions match TRBD1. This CDR3 spans 14 amino acids. Per the germline V gene, CDR1 is SGHNT and CDR2 is YYREEE (reference sequence). J lost 8 bases, V lost 3 bases, and 9 bases had no gene match. CDR3 sequence (DNA): TGTGCCAGCAGCTCAGCAGGGGGCGCGGGAGGCTACACCTTC. It codes for CASSSAGGAGGYTF.

In its sample, this clone was seen a few times. The chain recombines TRBV7-9 with TRBJ2-7; the D gene is possibly TRBD1 (5 bases). CDR3 length: 14 amino acids. Germline lookup yields CDR1 SEHNR and CDR2 FQNEAQ (reference sequence). Trimming removed 5 bases from V and 0 bases from J, with 11 bases in between. Written as DNA, the CDR3 is TGTGCCAGCAGCCCGGTGGGGCGCTCCTACGAGCAGTACTTC. It yields the protein CASSPVGRSYEQYF.

V usage is TRBV5-1 and J usage is TRBJ1-1, with D possibly matching TRBD1 (6 bases). Trimming pared 4 bases from V and 0 bases from J, leaving 10 bases between. The CDR3 sequence is 14 residues long. Germline CDR1 reads SGHRS; CDR2 reads YFSETQ. The CDR3 coding sequence is TGCGCCAGCAGCCGTCAGGGGTTGAACACTGAAGCTTTCTTT. Translation: CASSRQGLNTEAFF.

This chain uses TRBV2 with TRBJ2-2, with 9 bases lining up with TRBD2. The trim removed 8 bases at V and 4 bases at J, leaving 14 bases unmatched. The CDR3 covers 17 residues. The V gene's germline CDR1 is SNHLY and CDR2 FYNNEI. The CDR3 bases are TGTGCCAGCGTCGTTAGGGTTAGCGGGAGTGGCACCGGGGAGCTGTTTTTT. This sequence encodes CASVVRVSGSGTGELFF.

V is TRBV5-6 and J is TRBJ1-4, with D perhaps TRBD1 (6 bases). The V end was cut by 2 bases, the J end by 8 bases, with 22 bases between. Germline CDR1 SGHDT, CDR2 YYEEEE. There are 17 residues in the CDR3. The CDR3 bases are TGTGCCAGCAGCTTACTCGCTGGGGCAGGGGAAGGGGAAAAACTGTTTTTT. Protein sequence: CASSLLAGAGEGEKLFF.

A few counts support this clone. The chain has TRBV11-2 and TRBJ1-2; TRBD1 aligns across 7 bases. This CDR3 has 14 amino acids. CDR1 SGHAT and CDR2 FQNNGV come from the germline V gene. V gave up 5 bases and J gave up 7 bases; unmatched junction bases: 10. CDR3 sequence: CASSDESGGSGYTF. In DNA, the CDR3 is TGTGCCAGCAGCGACGAATCAGGGGGGAGTGGCTACACCTTC.

The chain is built from TRBV5-8 and TRBJ2-7; 8 nucleotides align to TRBD1. The length of the CDR3 is 15 residues. Germline V gene sequence: CDR1 SGHTS, CDR2 YDEGEE. V was pared by 2 bases and J by 5 bases, with 9 bases of the junction left unmatched. CDR3 DNA sequence: TGTGCCAGCAGCTTAGGCTGGACAGGGCGTGACGAGCAGTACTTC. This sequence encodes CASSLGWTGRDEQYF.

This chain joins TRBV11-2 and TRBJ2-3, with TRBD1 matching 7 bases. The CDR3 is 16 residues long. Germline V lookup: CDR1 SGHAT, CDR2 FQNNGV. After removal of 3 bases from V and 2 bases from J, the junction contained 8 bases not matched to a gene. The CDR3 DNA reads as TGTGCCAGCAGCTTGGGACAGTTCGGGAACACAGATACGCAGTATTTT. This sequence encodes CASSLGQFGNTDTQYF.

This clone was seen a single time. This sequence joins TRBV6-5 and TRBJ2-7; TRBD2 is a possible D gene (5 bases). Germline V gene lookup returns CDR1 MNHEY and CDR2 SVGAGI. The CDR3 runs 11 residues. Trimming cost V 6 bases and J 3 bases, with 6 bases left between them. The CDR3 reads CASRGDYEQYF. The CDR3 DNA reads as TGTGCCAGCAGGGGAGACTACGAGCAGTACTTC.

V and J are TRBV6-5 and TRBJ1-2, with D unclear. The V gene's germline CDR1 is MNHEY and CDR2 SVGAGI. CDR3 size: 15 residues. Trimming left V 4 bases short and J 2 bases short, with 14 bases between. This chain's CDR3 is CASSSRRRVNYGYTF. The DNA of the CDR3 is TGTGCCAGCAGTTCCCGACGGAGGGTAAACTATGGCTACACCTTC.

The J gene is TRBJ2-3, the V gene TRBV28; TRBD1 agrees at 7 bases. Germline V gene sequence: CDR1 MDHEN, CDR2 SYDVKM. CDR3 size: 16 residues. V trimming: 6 bases; J trimming: 2 bases; junction bases outside the gene matches: 11. The CDR3 nucleotides read TGTGCCAGCAGCTGCAAGGGGGCGGATCACACAGATACGCAGTATTTT. Residues: CASSCKGADHTDTQYF.

This clone occurred once. The CDR3 DNA is TGTGCCAGCTCACCACCAGGAAGGGACGCACCCCTCCACTTT. This gives the protein CASSPPGRDAPLHF. V gene TRBV18 combines with J gene TRBJ1-6; TRBD1 might be the D (5 bases). The CDR3 extends over 14 amino acids. Germline V lookup: CDR1 KGHSH, CDR2 LQKENI. Trimming pared 0 bases from V and 11 bases from J, leaving 11 bases between.

This chain links TRBV5-4 with TRBJ2-5, with 11 bases matching TRBD2. Trimming removed 4 bases from V and 4 bases from J; junction bases left unmatched: 6. Looked up from germline, CDR1 is SGHNT and CDR2 is YYREEE (reference sequence). The length of the CDR3 is 15 residues. This chain's CDR3 is CASSPVSGGGETQYF. The CDR3 DNA follows: TGTGCCAGCAGCCCCGTTAGCGGGGGGGGAGAGACCCAGTACTTC.

The chain is built from TRBV2 and TRBJ2-3; possible D gene TRBD2, 5 bases. V lost 6 bases to trimming and J lost 4 bases, with 23 bases between them. Germline V gives CDR1 SNHLY, CDR2 FYNNEI. This CDR3 is built from 17 residues. CDR3 sequence: CASRGPLVPEVSDTQYF. CDR3 DNA: TGTGCCAGCAGAGGCCCTCTAGTCCCGGAGGTTTCAGATACGCAGTATTTT.

The chain links TRBV7-3 to TRBJ1-1, with 8 bases fitting TRBD1. Germline V gene data show CDR1 as SGHTA and CDR2 as FQGTGA. CDR3 length: 14 amino acids. V was clipped by 5 bases and J by 0 bases; unmatched bases: 2. The CDR3 coding sequence is TGTGCCAGCAGCCGACAGGGGCTGAACACTGAAGCTTTCTTT. Translating gives CASSRQGLNTEAFF.